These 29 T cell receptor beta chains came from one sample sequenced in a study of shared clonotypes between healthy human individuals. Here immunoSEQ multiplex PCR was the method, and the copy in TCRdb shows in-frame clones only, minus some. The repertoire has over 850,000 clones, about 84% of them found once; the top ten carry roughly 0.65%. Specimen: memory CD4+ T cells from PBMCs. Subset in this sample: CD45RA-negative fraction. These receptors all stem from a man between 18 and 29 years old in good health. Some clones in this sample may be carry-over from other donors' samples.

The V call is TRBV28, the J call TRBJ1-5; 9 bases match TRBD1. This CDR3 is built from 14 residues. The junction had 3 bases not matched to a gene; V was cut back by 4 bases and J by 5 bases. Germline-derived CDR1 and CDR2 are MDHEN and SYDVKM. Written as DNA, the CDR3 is TGTGCCAGCAGTTGGGACAGGGCAGATCAGCCCCAGCATTTT. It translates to CASSWDRADQPQHF. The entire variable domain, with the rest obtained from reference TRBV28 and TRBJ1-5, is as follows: DVKVTQSSRYLVKRTGEKVFLECVQDMDHENMFWYRQDPGLGLRLIYFSYDVKMKEKGDIPEGYSVSREKKERFSLILESASTNQTSMYLCASSWDRADQPQHFGDGTRLSIL.

CDR3: CASRVYLGNNEQFF. The DNA of the CDR3 is TGTGCCAGCAGAGTATATCTTGGCAATAATGAGCAGTTCTTC. This rearrangement joins TRBV6-1 to TRBJ2-1; D remains unclear. The germline V and J ends were trimmed by 6 bases and 7 bases, with 16 bases remaining between them. CDR3 length: 14 residues. CDR1 is MNHNS and CDR2 is SASEGT in the germline V gene.

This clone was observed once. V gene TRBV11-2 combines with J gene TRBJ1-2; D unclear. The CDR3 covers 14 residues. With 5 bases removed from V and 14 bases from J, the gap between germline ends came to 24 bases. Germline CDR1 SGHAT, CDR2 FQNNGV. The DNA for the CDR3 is TGTGCCAGCAGCCAGAGACGTGCATCCCGAGAACGGACCTTC. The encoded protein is CASSQRRASRERTF.

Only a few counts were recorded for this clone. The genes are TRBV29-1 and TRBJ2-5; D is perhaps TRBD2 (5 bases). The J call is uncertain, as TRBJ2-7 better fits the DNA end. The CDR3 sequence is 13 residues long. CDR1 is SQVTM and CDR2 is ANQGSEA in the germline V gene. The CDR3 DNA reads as TGCAGCGTTGCGGGGTTAGGCTCCTACGAGCAGTACTTC. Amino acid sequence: CSVAGLGSYEQYF.

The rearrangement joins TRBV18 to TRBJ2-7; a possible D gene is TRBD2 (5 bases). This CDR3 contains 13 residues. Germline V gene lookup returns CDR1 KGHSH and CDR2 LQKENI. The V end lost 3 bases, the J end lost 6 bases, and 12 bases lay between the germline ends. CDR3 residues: CASSPARTGEQYF. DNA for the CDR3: TGTGCCAGCTCACCCGCTCGGACTGGCGAGCAGTACTTC.

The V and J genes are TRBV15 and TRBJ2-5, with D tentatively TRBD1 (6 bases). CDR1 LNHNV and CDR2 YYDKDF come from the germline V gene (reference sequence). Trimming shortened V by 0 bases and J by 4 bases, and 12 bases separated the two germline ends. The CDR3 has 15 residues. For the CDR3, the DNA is TGTGCCACCAGCAGAGATGTTGGGGGCAGAGAGACCCAGTACTTC. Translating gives CATSRDVGGRETQYF.

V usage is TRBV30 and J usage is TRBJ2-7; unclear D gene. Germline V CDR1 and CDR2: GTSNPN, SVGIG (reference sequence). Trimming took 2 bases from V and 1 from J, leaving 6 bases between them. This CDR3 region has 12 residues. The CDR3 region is CAWSKVSYEQYF. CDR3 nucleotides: TGTGCCTGGAGTAAGGTTTCCTACGAGCAGTACTTC.

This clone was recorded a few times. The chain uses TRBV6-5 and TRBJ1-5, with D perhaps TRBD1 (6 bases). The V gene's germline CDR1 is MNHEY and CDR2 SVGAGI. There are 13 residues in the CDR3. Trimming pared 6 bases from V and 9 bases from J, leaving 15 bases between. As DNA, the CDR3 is TGTGCCAGCAGAGAAGGAGGGGGAAGGCCCCAGCATTTT. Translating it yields CASREGGGRPQHF.

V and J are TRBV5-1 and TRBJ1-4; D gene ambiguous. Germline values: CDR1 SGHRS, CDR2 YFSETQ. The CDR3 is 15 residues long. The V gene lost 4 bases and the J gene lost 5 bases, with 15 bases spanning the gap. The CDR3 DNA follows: TGCGCCAGCAGCCCTTCGACGGGCCTGAATGAAAAACTGTTTTTT. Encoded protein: CASSPSTGLNEKLFF.

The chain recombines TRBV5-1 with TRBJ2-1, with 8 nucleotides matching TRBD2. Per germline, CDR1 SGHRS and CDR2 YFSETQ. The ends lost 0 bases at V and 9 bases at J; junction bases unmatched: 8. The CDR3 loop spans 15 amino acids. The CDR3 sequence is CASSLVERERGEQFF. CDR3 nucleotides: TGCGCCAGCAGCTTGGTCGAGCGGGAGAGGGGTGAGCAGTTCTTC.

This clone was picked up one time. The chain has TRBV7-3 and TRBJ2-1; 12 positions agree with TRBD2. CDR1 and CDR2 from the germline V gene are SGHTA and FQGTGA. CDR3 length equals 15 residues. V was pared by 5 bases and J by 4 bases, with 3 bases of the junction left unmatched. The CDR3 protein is CASSPLAGGYNEQFF. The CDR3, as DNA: TGTGCCAGCAGCCCGCTAGCGGGAGGGTACAATGAGCAGTTCTTC. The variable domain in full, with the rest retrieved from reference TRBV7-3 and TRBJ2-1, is GAGVSQTPSNKVTEKGKYVELRCDPISGHTALYWYRQSLGQGPEFLIYFQGTGAADDSGLPNDRFFAVRPEGSVSTLKIQRTERGDSAVYLCASSPLAGGYNEQFFGPGTRLTVL.

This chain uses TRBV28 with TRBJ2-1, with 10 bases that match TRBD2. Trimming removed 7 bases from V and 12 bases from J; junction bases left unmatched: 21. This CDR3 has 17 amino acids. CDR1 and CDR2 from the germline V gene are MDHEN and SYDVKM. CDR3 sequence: CASNRGVAGGHNEWQFF. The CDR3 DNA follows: TGTGCCAGCAATCGAGGGGTAGCGGGAGGACACAATGAGTGGCAGTTCTTC. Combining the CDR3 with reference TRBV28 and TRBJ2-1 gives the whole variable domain DVKVTQSSRYLVKRTGEKVFLECVQDMDHENMFWYRQDPGLGLRLIYFSYDVKMKEKGDIPEGYSVSREKKERFSLILESASTNQTSMYLCASNRGVAGGHNEWQFFGPGTRLTVL.

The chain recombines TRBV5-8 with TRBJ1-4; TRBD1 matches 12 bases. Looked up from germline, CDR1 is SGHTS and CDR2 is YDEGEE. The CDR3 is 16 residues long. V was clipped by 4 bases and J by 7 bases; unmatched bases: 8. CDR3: CASSTGTGGAFEKLFF. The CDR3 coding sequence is TGTGCCAGCAGCACCGGGACAGGGGGCGCATTTGAAAAACTGTTTTTT.

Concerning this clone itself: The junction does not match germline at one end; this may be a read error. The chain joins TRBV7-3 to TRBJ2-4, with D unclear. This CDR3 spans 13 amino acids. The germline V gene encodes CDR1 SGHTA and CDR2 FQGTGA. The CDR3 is CASSVREKTIQYF. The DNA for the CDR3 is TGTGCCAGCAGCGTAAGGGAAAAAACCATTCAGTACTTC.

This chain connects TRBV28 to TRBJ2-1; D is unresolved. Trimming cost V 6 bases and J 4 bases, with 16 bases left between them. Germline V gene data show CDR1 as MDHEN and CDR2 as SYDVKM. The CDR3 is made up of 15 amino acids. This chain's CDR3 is CASSPSPLGYNEQFF. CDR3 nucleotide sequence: TGTGCCAGCAGCCCCTCCCCCCTGGGGTACAATGAGCAGTTCTTC.

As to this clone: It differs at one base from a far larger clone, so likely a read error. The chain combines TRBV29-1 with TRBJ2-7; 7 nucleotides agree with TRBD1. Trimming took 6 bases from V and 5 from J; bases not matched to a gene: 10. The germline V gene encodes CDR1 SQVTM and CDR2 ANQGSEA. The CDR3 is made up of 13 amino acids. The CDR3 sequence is CSVNRGSGHEQYF. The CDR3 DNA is TGCAGCGTAAACAGGGGTTCGGGCCACGAGCAGTACTTC.

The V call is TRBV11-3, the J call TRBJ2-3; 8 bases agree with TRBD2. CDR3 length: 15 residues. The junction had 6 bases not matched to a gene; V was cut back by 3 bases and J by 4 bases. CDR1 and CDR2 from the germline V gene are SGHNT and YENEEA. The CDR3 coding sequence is TGTGCCAGCAGCTTTAATAGCGGGGCCTCAGATACGCAGTATTTT. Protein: CASSFNSGASDTQYF.

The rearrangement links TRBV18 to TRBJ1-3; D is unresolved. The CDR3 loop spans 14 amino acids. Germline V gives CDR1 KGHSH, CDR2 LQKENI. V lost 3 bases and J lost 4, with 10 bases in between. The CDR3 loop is CASSPWEGGNTIYF. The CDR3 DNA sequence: TGTGCCAGCTCACCTTGGGAAGGCGGAAACACCATATATTTT. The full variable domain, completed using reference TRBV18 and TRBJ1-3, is NAGVMQNPRHLVRRRGQEARLRCSPMKGHSHVYWYRQLPEEGLKFMVYLQKENIIDESGMPKERFSAEFPKEGPSILRIQQVVRGDSAAYFCASSPWEGGNTIYFGEGSWLTVV.

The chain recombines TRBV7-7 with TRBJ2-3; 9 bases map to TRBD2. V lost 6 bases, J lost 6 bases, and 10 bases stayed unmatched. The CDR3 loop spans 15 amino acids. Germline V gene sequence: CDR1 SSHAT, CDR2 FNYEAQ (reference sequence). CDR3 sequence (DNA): TGTGCCAGCAGTCCCATTAGCGGGGGCTGGGATACGCAGTATTTT. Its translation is CASSPISGGWDTQYF.

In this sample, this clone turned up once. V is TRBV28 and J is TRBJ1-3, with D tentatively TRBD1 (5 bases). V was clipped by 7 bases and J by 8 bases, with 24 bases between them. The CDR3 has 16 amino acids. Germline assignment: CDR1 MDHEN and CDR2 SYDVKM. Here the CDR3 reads CASTPPFLDQGHTIYF. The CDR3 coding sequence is TGTGCCAGCACTCCTCCGTTTCTGGACCAGGGCCACACCATATATTTT.

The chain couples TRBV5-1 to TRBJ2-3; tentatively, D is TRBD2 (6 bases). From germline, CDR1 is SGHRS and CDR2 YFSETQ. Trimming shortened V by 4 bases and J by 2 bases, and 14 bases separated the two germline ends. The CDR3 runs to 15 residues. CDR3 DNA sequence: TGCGCCAGCAGCCGGGACTTCCCCAACACAGATACGCAGTATTTT. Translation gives CASSRDFPNTDTQYF.

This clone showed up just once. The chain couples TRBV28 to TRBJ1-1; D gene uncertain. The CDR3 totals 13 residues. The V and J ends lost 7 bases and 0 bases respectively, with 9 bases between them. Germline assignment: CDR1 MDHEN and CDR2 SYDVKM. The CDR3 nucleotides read TGTGCCAGCAATGGGAACATGAACACTGAAGCTTTCTTT. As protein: CASNGNMNTEAFF.

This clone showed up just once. CDR3 coding DNA: TGTGCCAGCAGTTTATCGGGACAGGGGAATGGTGGCTACACCTTC. Its translation is CASSLSGQGNGGYTF. The chain links TRBV28 to TRBJ1-2, with 10 bases lining up with TRBD1. The germline CDR1 and CDR2 sequences are MDHEN and SYDVKM. With V trimmed by 1 base and J by 7 bases, 6 bases remained unmatched. The length of the CDR3 is 15 residues.

As DNA, the CDR3 is TGCGCCAGCAGCTCCTGGACAGGGGGTGGGGAGACCCAGTACTTC. Translation: CASSSWTGGGETQYF. The chain uses TRBV5-1 and TRBJ2-5; 10 bases map to TRBD1. The length of the CDR3 is 15 residues. V dropped 3 bases and J dropped 5; count of bases not matched to a gene: 7. CDR1 and CDR2 (germline): SGHRS, YFSETQ. Using reference TRBV5-1 and TRBJ2-5 for the parts outside the CDR3, the full variable domain is KAGVTQTPRYLIKTRGQQVTLSCSPISGHRSVSWYQQTPGQGLQFLFEYFSETQRNKGNFPGRFSGRQFSNSRSEMNVSTLELGDSALYLCASSSWTGGGETQYFGPGTRLLVL.

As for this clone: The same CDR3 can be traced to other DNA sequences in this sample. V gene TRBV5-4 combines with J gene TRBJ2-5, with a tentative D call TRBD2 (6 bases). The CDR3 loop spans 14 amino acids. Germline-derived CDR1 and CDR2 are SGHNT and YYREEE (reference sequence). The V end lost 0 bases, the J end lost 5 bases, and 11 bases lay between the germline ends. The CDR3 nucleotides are TGTGCCAGCAGCTTGGTCGGGGGTAGGGAGACCCAGTACTTC. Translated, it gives CASSLVGGRETQYF. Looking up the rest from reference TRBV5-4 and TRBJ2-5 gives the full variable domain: ETGVTQSPTHLIKTRGQQVTLRCSSQSGHNTVSWYQQALGQGPQFIFQYYREEENGRGNFPPRFSGLQFPNYSSELNVNALELDDSALYLCASSLVGGRETQYFGPGTRLLVL.

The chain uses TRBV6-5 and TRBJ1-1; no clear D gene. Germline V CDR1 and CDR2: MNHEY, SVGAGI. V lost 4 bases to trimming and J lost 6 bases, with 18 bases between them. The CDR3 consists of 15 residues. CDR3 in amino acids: CASSSGSRHRPEAFF. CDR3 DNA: TGTGCCAGCAGTTCCGGATCCCGGCACCGACCTGAAGCTTTCTTT.

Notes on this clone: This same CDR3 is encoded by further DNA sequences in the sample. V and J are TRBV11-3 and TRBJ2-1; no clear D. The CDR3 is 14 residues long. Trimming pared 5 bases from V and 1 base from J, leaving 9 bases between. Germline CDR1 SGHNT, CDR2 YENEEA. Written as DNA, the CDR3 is TGTGCCAGCAGCCTTGGTGGGTCCTACAATGAGCAGTTCTTC. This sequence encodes CASSLGGSYNEQFF.

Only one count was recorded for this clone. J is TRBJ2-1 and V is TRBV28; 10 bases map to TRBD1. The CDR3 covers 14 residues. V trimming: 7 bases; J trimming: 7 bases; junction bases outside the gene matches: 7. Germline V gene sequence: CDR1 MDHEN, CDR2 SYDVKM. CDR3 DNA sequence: TGTGCCAGCAATACCCCGGGACAGGGGAATGAGCAGTTCTTC. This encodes CASNTPGQGNEQFF.

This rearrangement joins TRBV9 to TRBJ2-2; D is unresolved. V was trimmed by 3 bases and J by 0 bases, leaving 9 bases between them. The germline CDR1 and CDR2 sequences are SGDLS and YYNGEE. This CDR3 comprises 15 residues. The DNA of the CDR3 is TGTGCCAGCAGCGGGGCCGCGGCGAACACCGGGGAGCTGTTTTTT. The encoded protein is CASSGAAANTGELFF.